In its sample, the clone carrying this T cell receptor beta chain was seen a few times. Its antigen is as yet unknown. TCR beta libraries were prepared from cDNA with unique molecular identifiers. The authors obtained approximately 460,000 cDNA molecules from approximately 1 to 10 million T cells. A single record per CDR3 protein comes from TCRdb applying MiXCR to the PCR reads. Here the sample spans fewer than 850,000 distinct CDR3 sequences, about half being singletons. The record originates from a study of post-analysis software for immune sequencing data. This CDR3 comprises 17 residues. CDR1 is SGDLS and CDR2 is YYNGEE in the germline V gene. The junction had 4 bases not matched to a gene; V was cut back by 0 bases and J by 3 bases. Study-wide results and caveats: Multiple sclerosis patients showed significantly lower normalized Chao1 diversity than controls did. In patients, TRBV5-6, TRBV5-1 and TRBV20-1 belonged to four or five TRBV segments found more frequently than in controls.

This clonotype was obtained from a girl under 18 with multiple sclerosis. The chain combines TRBV9 with TRBJ2-3; TRBD2 matches at 13 bases. The sequenced sample was blood. The CDR3 sequence is CASSVELTSGRTDTQYF. The DNA for the CDR3 is TGTGCCAGCAGCGTAGAACTGACTAGCGGGAGGACAGATACGCAGTATTTT. Complete variable domain (other parts from reference TRBV9 and TRBJ2-3): DSGVTQTPKHLITATGQRVTLRCSPRSGDLSVYWYQQSLDQGLQFLIQYYNGEERAKGNILERFSAQQFPDLHSELNLSSLELGDSALYFCASSVELTSGRTDTQYFGPGTRLTVL.